These 9 T cell receptor beta chains were sequenced from one sample in a study of blood T cell repertoires in COVID-19. The assay was immunoSEQ multiplex PCR, and TCRdb's table has in-frame clones only and misses some. The sample yields 200,000 to 250,000 clones, about 90% seen once. The sequencing sample was made of PBMCs or T cells enriched from blood (not recorded which). Source of these receptors: a man in his fifties who had been exposed to COVID-19.

The chain combines TRBV7-9 with TRBJ2-1, with a tentative D call TRBD1 (6 bases). CDR1 and CDR2 (germline): SEHNR, FQNEAQ (reference sequence). Trimming removed 1 base at V and 4 bases at J, with 11 bases between. CDR3 length: 15 amino acids. CDR3: CASSLVAGVYNEQFF. DNA for the CDR3: TGTGCCAGCAGCTTAGTGGCAGGGGTTTACAATGAGCAGTTCTTC.

This clone came up once. This sequence joins TRBV19 and TRBJ1-5, with 8 positions matching TRBD1. The CDR3 covers 15 residues. From germline, CDR1 is LNHDA and CDR2 SQIVND (reference sequence). Unmatched junction bases numbered 9, after V lost 6 bases and J lost 5 bases. The CDR3 here is CASRVTGGDDQPQHF. The CDR3 coding sequence is TGTGCCAGTAGGGTTACAGGGGGGGATGATCAGCCCCAGCATTTT.

The chain carries TRBV28 and TRBJ1-2, with TRBD1 matching over 8 bases. The CDR3 totals 14 residues. Losses at the gene ends were 5 bases for V and 6 bases for J; bases not matched to a gene: 8. The germline gives CDR1 MDHEN, CDR2 SYDVKM. CDR3 amino acids: CASSPRTGRDGYTF. The CDR3 coding sequence is TGTGCCAGCAGTCCCAGGACAGGGCGAGATGGCTACACCTTC.

This chain connects TRBV11-3 to TRBJ1-4; weak D call: TRBD1 (5 bases). V was shortened by 6 bases and J by 6 bases, with 14 bases between the two germline ends. Germline V gene lookup returns CDR1 SGHNT and CDR2 YENEEA. The CDR3 has 14 amino acids. This CDR3 is CASSKWGLDEKLFF. In DNA, the CDR3 is TGTGCCAGCAGTAAGTGGGGCCTCGATGAAAAACTGTTTTTT.

The DNA for the CDR3 is TGTGCCAGCTCACCACTGAAACCGGGACAGGCCTATGGCTACACCTTC. Amino acid sequence: CASSPLKPGQAYGYTF. This sequence joins TRBV18 and TRBJ1-2, with 8 bases that match TRBD1. CDR3 size: 16 residues. After removal of 1 base from V and 4 bases from J, the junction contained 8 bases not matched to a gene. The germline V gene encodes CDR1 KGHSH and CDR2 LQKENI.

The chain employs TRBV7-8 and TRBJ1-2, with TRBD1 identical over 7 bases. Per the germline V gene, CDR1 is SGHVS and CDR2 is FQNEAQ. The ends lost 3 bases at V and 5 bases at J; junction bases unmatched: 6. CDR3 length: 14 residues. The CDR3 DNA reads as TGTGCCAGCAGCTTCCGACAGGGTCTATATGGCTACACCTTC. Translating gives CASSFRQGLYGYTF.

The chain is built from TRBV19 and TRBJ1-1; D ambiguous. The germline gives CDR1 LNHDA, CDR2 SQIVND (reference sequence). The CDR3 sequence is 12 residues long. V lost 4 bases to trimming and J lost 5 bases, with 8 bases between them. The CDR3, as DNA: TGTGCCAGTAGTAGGGGAGGGACTGAAGCTTTCTTT. As protein: CASSRGGTEAFF.

J is TRBJ1-5 and V is TRBV19; TRBD1 matches at 9 bases. Germline values: CDR1 LNHDA, CDR2 SQIVND (reference sequence). With 1 base clipped from V and 2 bases from J, the junction kept 9 bases outside the gene matches. The CDR3 is made up of 18 amino acids. The CDR3 nucleotides read TGTGCCAGTAGTATAGTACGGGGACAGGGCAAAGGCAATCAGCCCCAGCATTTT. Protein sequence: CASSIVRGQGKGNQPQHF.

The chain has TRBV9 and TRBJ1-2, with 9 bases aligning to TRBD1. This CDR3 is built from 14 residues. J gave up 5 bases and V 0 bases, and 2 bases lay outside the gene matches. Germline V lookup: CDR1 SGDLS, CDR2 YYNGEE. CDR3 amino acids: CASSVGGTGYGYTF. CDR3 nucleotides: TGTGCCAGCAGCGTAGGCGGGACAGGGTATGGCTACACCTTC. The whole variable domain, remainder taken from reference TRBV9 and TRBJ1-2, is DSGVTQTPKHLITATGQRVTLRCSPRSGDLSVYWYQQSLDQGLQFLIQYYNGEERAKGNILERFSAQQFPDLHSELNLSSLELGDSALYFCASSVGGTGYGYTFGSGTRLTVV.